This paragraph reports one T cell receptor beta chain. The CDR3 consists of 15 residues. The V gene's germline CDR1 is MDHEN and CDR2 SYDVKM. The V gene lost 3 bases and the J gene lost 3 bases, with 15 bases spanning the gap. This sample was taken from a study of blood T cell repertoires in COVID-19. On the study more broadly: The cDNA or gDNA used as material had been derived from T cells, B-cell-depleted T cells, or PBMCs.

Here immunoSEQ multiplex PCR was the method, and the copy in TCRdb shows in-frame clones only, minus some. Among fewer than 350,000 clones listed, about 90% were seen once. Sequencing was carried out using peripheral blood. This sequence originates from a woman between 45 and 65 years old who had recovered from COVID-19. The rearrangement links TRBV28 to TRBJ2-7; TRBD2 is a possible D gene (6 bases). Written as DNA, the CDR3 is TGTGCCAGCAGTTTTGGAGGGACGAGAGTCTACGAGCAGTACTTC. Translating it yields CASSFGGTRVYEQYF.